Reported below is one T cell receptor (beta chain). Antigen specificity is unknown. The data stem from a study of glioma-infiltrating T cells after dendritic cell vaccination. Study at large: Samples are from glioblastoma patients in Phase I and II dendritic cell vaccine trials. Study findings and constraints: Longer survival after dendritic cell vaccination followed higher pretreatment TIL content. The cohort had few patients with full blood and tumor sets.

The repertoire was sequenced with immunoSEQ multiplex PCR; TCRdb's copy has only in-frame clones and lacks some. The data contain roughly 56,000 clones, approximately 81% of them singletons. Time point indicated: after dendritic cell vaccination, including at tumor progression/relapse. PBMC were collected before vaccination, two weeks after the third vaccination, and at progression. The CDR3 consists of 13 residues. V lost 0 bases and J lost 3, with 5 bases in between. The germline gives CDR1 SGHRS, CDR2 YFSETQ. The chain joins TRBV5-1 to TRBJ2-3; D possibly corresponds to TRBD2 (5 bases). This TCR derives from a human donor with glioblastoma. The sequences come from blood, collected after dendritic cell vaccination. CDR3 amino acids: CASSLAGTDTQYF. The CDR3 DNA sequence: TGCGCCAGCAGCTTGGCGGGGACAGATACGCAGTATTTT.